This TCR beta chain was profiled in a study of beta chain features in type 1 diabetes. This clone showed up just a few times. The trim removed 8 bases at V and 8 bases at J, leaving 2 bases unmatched. Germline V gene data show CDR1 as LNHDA and CDR2 as SQIVND (reference sequence). The length of the CDR3 is 12 residues. Every bit of the isolated RNA underwent reverse transcription, so sequencing read expressed TCRB transcripts. The table came from immunoSEQ multiplex PCR; TCRdb's copy has only in-frame clones and leaves some out. The data hold 120,000 to 150,000 clones, with about 7.1% observed a single time.

This TCR came from a woman in her thirties in good health. Material for sequencing was central memory CD4+ T cells from blood. The chain couples TRBV19 to TRBJ2-4, with 11 bases aligning to TRBD1. CDR3 amino acids: CASWDRGYIQYF. CDR3 in DNA: TGTGCCAGTTGGGACAGGGGGTACATTCAGTACTTC.